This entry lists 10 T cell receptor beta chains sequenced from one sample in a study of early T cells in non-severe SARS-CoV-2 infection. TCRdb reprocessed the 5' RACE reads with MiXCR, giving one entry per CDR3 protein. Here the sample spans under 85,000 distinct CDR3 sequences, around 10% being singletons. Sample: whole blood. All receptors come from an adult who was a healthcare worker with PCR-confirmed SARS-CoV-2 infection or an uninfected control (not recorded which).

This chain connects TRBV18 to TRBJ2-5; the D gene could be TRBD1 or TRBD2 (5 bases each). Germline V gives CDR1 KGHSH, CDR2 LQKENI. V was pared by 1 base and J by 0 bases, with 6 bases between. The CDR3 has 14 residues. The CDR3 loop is CASSPRGHQETQYF. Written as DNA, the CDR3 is TGTGCCAGCTCACCACGGGGACACCAAGAGACCCAGTACTTC.

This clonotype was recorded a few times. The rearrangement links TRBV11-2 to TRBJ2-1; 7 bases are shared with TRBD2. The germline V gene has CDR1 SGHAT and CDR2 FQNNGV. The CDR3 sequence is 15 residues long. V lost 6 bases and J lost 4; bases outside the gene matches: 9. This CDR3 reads CASRSNLAEYNEQFF. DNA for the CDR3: TGTGCCAGCAGGTCGAACCTAGCGGAATACAATGAGCAGTTCTTC.

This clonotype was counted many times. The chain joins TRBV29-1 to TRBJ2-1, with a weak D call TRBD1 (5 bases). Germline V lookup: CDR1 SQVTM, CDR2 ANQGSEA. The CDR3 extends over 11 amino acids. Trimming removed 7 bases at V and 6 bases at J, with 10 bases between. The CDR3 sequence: CSADRVNEQFF. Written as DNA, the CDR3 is TGCAGCGCAGACAGAGTCAATGAGCAGTTCTTC.

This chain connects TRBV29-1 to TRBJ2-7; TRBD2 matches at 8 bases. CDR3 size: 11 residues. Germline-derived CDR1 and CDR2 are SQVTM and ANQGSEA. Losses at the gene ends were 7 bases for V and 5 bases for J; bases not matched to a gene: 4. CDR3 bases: TGCAGCGGCCTCGGGGGGGACGAGCAGTACTTC. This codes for CSGLGGDEQYF.

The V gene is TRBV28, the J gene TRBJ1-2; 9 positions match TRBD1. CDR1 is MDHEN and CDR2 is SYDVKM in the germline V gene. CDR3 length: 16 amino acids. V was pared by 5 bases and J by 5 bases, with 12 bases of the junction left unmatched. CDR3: CASSTHFETGGYGYTF. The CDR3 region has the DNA TGTGCCAGCAGTACTCATTTTGAGACAGGGGGGTATGGCTACACCTTC.

CDR3 in amino acids: CASSVGGRLASSEQFF. CDR3 in DNA: TGTGCCAGCAGCGTTGGCGGGAGACTCGCCAGCAGTGAGCAGTTCTTC. This chain joins TRBV9 and TRBJ2-1; 7 bases line up with TRBD2. V shed 2 bases and J 9 bases; nucleotides not matched to a gene: 14. The CDR3 has 16 amino acids. Germline lookup yields CDR1 SGDLS and CDR2 YYNGEE.

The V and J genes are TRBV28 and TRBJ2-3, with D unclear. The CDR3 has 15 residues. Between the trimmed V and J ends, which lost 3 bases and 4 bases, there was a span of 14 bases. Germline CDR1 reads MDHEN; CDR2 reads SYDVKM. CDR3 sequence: CASSFSASLADTQYF. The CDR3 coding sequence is TGTGCCAGCAGTTTTTCCGCGTCTTTAGCAGATACGCAGTATTTT.

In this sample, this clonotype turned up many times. The CDR3 DNA reads TGTGCCTGGAGTCTTAACAATGAGCAGTTCTTC. Protein sequence: CAWSLNNEQFF. The rearrangement links TRBV30 to TRBJ2-1; D gene uncertain. Germline values: CDR1 GTSNPN, CDR2 SVGIG (reference sequence). V was shortened by 2 bases and J by 5 bases, with 4 bases between the two germline ends. The CDR3 contains 11 residues.

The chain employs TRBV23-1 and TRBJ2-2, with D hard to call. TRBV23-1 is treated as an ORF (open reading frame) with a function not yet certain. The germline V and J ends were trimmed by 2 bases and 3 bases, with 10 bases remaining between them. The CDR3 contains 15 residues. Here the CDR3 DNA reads TGCGCCAGCAGTCAAAGGGTGTCGCACACCGGGGAGCTGTTTTTT. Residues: CASSQRVSHTGELFF.

The CDR3: CSAREETRSYNEQFF. The CDR3 DNA follows: TGCAGTGCTAGAGAGGAGACTAGATCCTACAATGAGCAGTTCTTC. The rearrangement links TRBV20-1 to TRBJ2-1; D is perhaps TRBD2 (6 bases). CDR3 size: 15 residues. Germline lookup yields CDR1 DFQATT and CDR2 SNEGSKA (reference sequence). Trimming cost V 0 bases and J 1 base, with 10 bases left between them.